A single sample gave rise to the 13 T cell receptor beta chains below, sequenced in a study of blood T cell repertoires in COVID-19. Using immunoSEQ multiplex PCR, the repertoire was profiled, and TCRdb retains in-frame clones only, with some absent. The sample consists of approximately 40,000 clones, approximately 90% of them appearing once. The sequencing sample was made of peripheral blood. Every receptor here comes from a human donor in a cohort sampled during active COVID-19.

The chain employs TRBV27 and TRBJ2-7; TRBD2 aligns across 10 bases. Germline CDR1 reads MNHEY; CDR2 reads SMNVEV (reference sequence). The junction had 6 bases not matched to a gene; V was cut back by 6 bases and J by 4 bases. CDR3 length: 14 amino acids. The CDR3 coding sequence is TGTGCCAGCAGGCTAGCGGGAGTTGGGTACGAGCAGTACTTC. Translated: CASRLAGVGYEQYF.

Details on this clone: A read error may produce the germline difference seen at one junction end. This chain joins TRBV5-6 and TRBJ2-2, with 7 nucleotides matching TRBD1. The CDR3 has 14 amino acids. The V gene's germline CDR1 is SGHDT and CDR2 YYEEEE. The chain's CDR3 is CASSIQGNAGELFF. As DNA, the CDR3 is TGTGCCAGCAGCATACAGGGGAACGCCGGGGAGCTGTTTTTT.

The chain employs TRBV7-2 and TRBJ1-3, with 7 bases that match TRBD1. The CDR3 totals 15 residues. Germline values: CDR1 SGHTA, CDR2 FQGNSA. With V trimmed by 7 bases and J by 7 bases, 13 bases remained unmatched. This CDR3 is CASNLRTGPLNTIYF. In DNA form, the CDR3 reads TGTGCCAGCAACCTAAGGACAGGCCCTCTGAACACCATATATTTT.

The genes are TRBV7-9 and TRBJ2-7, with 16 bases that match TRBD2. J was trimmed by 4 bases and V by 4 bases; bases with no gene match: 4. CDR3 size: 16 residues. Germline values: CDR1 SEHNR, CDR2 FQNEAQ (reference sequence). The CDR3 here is CASSSGTSGRGYEQYF. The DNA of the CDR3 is TGTGCCAGCAGCTCAGGGACTAGCGGGAGGGGATACGAGCAGTACTTC. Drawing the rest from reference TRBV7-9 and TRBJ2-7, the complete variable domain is DTGVSQNPRHKITKRGQNVTFRCDPISEHNRLYWYRQTLGQGPEFLTYFQNEAQLEKSRLLSDRFSAERPKGSFSTLEIQRTEQGDSAMYLCASSSGTSGRGYEQYFGPGTRLTVT.

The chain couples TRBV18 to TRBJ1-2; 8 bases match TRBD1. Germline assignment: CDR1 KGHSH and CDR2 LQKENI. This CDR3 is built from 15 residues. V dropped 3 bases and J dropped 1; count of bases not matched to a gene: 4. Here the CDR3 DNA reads TGTGCCAGCTCACCTAACAGGGGGGATAACTATGGCTACACCTTC. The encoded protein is CASSPNRGDNYGYTF.

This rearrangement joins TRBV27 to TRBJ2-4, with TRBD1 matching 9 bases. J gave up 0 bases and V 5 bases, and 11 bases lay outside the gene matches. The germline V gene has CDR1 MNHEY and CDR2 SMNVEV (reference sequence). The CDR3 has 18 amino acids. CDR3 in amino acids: CASSQMGQGVVAKNIQYF. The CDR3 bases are TGTGCCAGCAGTCAAATGGGACAGGGAGTGGTAGCCAAAAACATTCAGTACTTC.

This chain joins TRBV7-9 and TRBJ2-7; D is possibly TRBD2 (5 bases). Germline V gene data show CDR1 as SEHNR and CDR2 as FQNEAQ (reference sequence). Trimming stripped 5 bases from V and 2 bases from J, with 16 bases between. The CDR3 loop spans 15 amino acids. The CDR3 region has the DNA TGTGCCAGCAGCCTGAGCGGAGCCATAGCCTACGAGCAGTACTTC. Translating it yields CASSLSGAIAYEQYF. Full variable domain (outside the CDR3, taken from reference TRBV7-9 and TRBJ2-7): DTGVSQNPRHKITKRGQNVTFRCDPISEHNRLYWYRQTLGQGPEFLTYFQNEAQLEKSRLLSDRFSAERPKGSFSTLEIQRTEQGDSAMYLCASSLSGAIAYEQYFGPGTRLTVT.

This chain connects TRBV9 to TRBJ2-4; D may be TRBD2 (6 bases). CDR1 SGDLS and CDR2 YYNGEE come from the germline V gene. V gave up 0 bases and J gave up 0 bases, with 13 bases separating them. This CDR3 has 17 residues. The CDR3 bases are TGTGCCAGCAGCGTAGGCATGGGGGACTTAGCCAAAAACATTCAGTACTTC. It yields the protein CASSVGMGDLAKNIQYF.

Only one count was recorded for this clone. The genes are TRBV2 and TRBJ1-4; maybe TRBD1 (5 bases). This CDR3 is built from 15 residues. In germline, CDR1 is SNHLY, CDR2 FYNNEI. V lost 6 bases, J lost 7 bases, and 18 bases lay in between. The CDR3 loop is CASSLDGGSFEKLFF. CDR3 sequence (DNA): TGTGCCAGCAGCCTTGACGGGGGGAGTTTTGAAAAACTGTTTTTT. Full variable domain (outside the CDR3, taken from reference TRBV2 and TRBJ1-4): EPEVTQTPSHQVTQMGQEVILRCVPISNHLYFYWYRQILGQKVEFLVSFYNNEISEKSEIFDDQFSVERPDGSNFTLKIRSTKLEDSAMYFCASSLDGGSFEKLFFGSGTQLSVL.

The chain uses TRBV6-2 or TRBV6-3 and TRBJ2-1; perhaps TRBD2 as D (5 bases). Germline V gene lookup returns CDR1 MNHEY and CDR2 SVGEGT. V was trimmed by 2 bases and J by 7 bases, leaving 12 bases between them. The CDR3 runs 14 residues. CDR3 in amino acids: CASSYKRTPNEQFF. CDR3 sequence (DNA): TGTGCCAGCAGTTACAAGCGGACCCCTAATGAGCAGTTCTTC.

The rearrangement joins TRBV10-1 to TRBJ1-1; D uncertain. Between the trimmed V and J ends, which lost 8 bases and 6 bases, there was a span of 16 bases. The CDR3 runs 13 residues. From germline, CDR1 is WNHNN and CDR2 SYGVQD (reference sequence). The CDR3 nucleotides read TGCGCCAGCTTTTTGGGCTCTAACGCTGAAGCTTTCTTT. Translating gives CASFLGSNAEAFF.

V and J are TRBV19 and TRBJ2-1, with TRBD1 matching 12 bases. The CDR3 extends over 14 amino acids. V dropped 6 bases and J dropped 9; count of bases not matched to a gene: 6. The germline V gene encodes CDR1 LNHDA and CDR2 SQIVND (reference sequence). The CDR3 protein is CASRTGTGGSEQFF. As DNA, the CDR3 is TGTGCCAGTAGAACCGGGACAGGGGGCAGTGAGCAGTTCTTC.

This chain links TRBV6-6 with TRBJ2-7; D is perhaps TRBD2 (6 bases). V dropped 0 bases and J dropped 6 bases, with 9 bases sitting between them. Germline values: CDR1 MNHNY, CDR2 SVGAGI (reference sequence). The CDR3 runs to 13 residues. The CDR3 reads CASSYSEGSEQYF. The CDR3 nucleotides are TGTGCCAGCAGTTACTCGGAGGGATCCGAGCAGTACTTC.